This T cell receptor beta chain was captured by sequencing in a study of CD8 T cells in ankylosing spondylitis. Study conclusions and caveats: Made up of under ten highly homologous variants, a TCR beta motif appeared characteristic of ankylosing spondylitis blood. There was reportedly significant enrichment of clones that were disease-linked in matched ankylosing spondylitis synovial fluid. Reactive arthritis synovial fluid and blood were previously reported to contain some motif variants.

TCRdb ran MiXCR on the 5' RACE reads and lists one entry per CDR3 protein. Here the sample spans more than 600,000 distinct CDR3 sequences, over 15% being singletons. For this clonotype: Antigen specificity is unknown.

The TCR was taken from a male donor with ankylosing spondylitis. Sequencing was carried out using blood, either unsorted or a sorted T cell fraction (not recorded which).

The CDR3 spells CASSLDRTADTQYF. CDR3 DNA: TGCGCCAGCAGCTTGGACCGAACGGCAGATACGCAGTATTTT. The chain is built from TRBV5-1 and TRBJ2-3; D call uncertain. CDR3 size: 14 residues. Germline V gives CDR1 SGHRS, CDR2 YFSETQ. With 0 bases removed from V and 4 bases from J, the gap between germline ends came to 9 bases. Combining the CDR3 with reference TRBV5-1 and TRBJ2-3 gives the whole variable domain KAGVTQTPRYLIKTRGQQVTLSCSPISGHRSVSWYQQTPGQGLQFLFEYFSETQRNKGNFPGRFSGRQFSNSRSEMNVSTLELGDSALYLCASSLDRTADTQYFGPGTRLTVL.